These T cell receptor beta chains were read from a single sample in a study of technical replicates of blood from several donors. Here immunoSEQ multiplex PCR was the method, and the copy in TCRdb shows in-frame clones only, minus some. The table shows just over 95,000 clones, with about 95% occurring only once. The sequenced sample consisted of T cells isolated from PBMCs. The receptors were sampled from a human donor in good health. Each CDR3 is given with its conserved first and last residue. Each record gives: V gene, D gene, clone size, J gene, CDR3 length, CDR3 protein, CDR3 DNA. D genes are given only for firm matches. Size is omitted from some rows. Given values are once, few, many or a class for expanded clones.

>TRBV7-2|TRBD1|-|TRBJ1-1|14
CASSTRQGYTEAFF
TGTGCCAGCAGCACGAGACAGGGCTACACTGAAGCTTTCTTT
>TRBV6-5|TRBD2|-|TRBJ2-7|16
CASSYSNTGGSYEQYF
TGTGCCAGCAGTTACTCGAATACGGGGGGGTCCTACGAGCAGTACTTC
>TRBV19|-|-|TRBJ1-5|16
CASSPRVSGGIQPQHF
TGTGCCAGTAGTCCGCGGGTGTCGGGTGGAATTCAGCCCCAGCATTTT
>TRBV19|TRBD1|-|TRBJ1-2|14
CASSVQGAGYGYTF
TGTGCCAGTAGTGTACAGGGGGCAGGCTATGGCTACACCTTC
>TRBV6-1|-|-|TRBJ1-2|16
CASSGHWEGSSYGYTF
TGTGCCAGCAGTGGTCATTGGGAGGGGTCATCCTATGGCTACACCTTC
>TRBV12-5|TRBD2|-|TRBJ2-1|18
CASVYGTSGSGSYNEQFF
TGTGCTAGTGTTTACGGGACTAGCGGGAGCGGTTCCTACAATGAGCAGTTCTTC
>TRBV9|TRBD1|once|TRBJ2-3|16
CASSHKTGEVTDTQYF
TGTGCCAGCAGCCACAAGACAGGGGAAGTCACAGATACGCAGTATTTT
>TRBV27|-|-|TRBJ2-1|13
CASIKGSRGEQFF
TGTGCCAGCATTAAGGGTTCTCGGGGTGAGCAGTTCTTC
>TRBV19|TRBD1|-|TRBJ1-2|18
CASSIFGARTGEFHGYTF
TGTGCCAGTAGTATATTTGGAGCCCGGACAGGGGAATTTCATGGCTACACCTTC
>TRBV5-1|TRBD2|-|TRBJ2-1|15
CASSWGTSARNEQFF
TGCGCCAGCAGCTGGGGGACTAGCGCAAGGAATGAGCAGTTCTTC
>TRBV18|-|-|TRBJ2-7|13
CASSPRGTYEQYF
TGTGCCAGCTCACCCCGAGGGACCTACGAGCAGTACTTC
>TRBV6-6|TRBD1|once|TRBJ2-3|15
CASSYSEGGPDTQYF
TGTGCCAGCAGTTACTCGGAAGGGGGCCCAGATACGCAGTATTTT
>TRBV4-1|TRBD2|-|TRBJ2-1|16
CASSQVSSGRADEQFF
TGCGCCAGCAGCCAAGTATCGAGCGGGAGGGCCGATGAGCAGTTCTTC